What follows are 30 T cell receptor beta chains derived from one specimen sequenced in a study of T-cell memory formation after mild COVID-19. TCRdb recomputed calls from the 5' RACE reads with MiXCR, one row per CDR3 protein. The top ten hold under 15% of the sample, which has around 370,000 distinct CDR3 sequences, roughly 21% seen once. Sequencing input: PBMCs or a T cell subset sorted from them (not recorded which). These receptor sequences come from an adult woman who had mild COVID-19 (a few samples of this study predate the infection). Cell type and time point are not known.

This chain joins TRBV29-1 and TRBJ2-7; TRBD2 agrees at 7 bases. The CDR3 is made up of 13 amino acids. V trimming: 5 bases; J trimming: 2 bases; junction bases outside the gene matches: 6. Germline values: CDR1 SQVTM, CDR2 ANQGSEA. The CDR3 protein is CSVSSGGPYEQYF. The CDR3, as DNA: TGCAGCGTTAGTTCGGGAGGTCCCTACGAGCAGTACTTC.

This clonotype was detected a few times. V usage is TRBV29-1 and J usage is TRBJ1-2; 9 bases are shared with TRBD1. V was pared by 8 bases and J by 5 bases, with 9 bases of the junction left unmatched. Germline CDR1 reads SQVTM; CDR2 reads ANQGSEA. This CDR3 is built from 13 residues. CDR3 nucleotides: TGCAGCTCAAGTGCGGGACAGGGATATGGCTACACCTTC. This codes for CSSSAGQGYGYTF.

This clonotype was counted many times. The gene calls are TRBV19 and TRBJ2-1, with 8 bases matching TRBD2. The CDR3 consists of 14 residues. V was clipped by 7 bases and J by 7 bases; unmatched bases: 9. The germline CDR1 and CDR2 sequences are LNHDA and SQIVND (reference sequence). The CDR3 loop reads CASTAAGVRNEQFF. CDR3 coding DNA: TGTGCCAGTACAGCAGCGGGAGTTAGGAATGAGCAGTTCTTC.

V is TRBV7-3 and J is TRBJ2-7; 10 nucleotides agree with TRBD1. The CDR3 runs to 14 residues. Trimming removed 4 bases from V and 3 bases from J; junction bases left unmatched: 3. Germline CDR1 reads SGHTA; CDR2 reads FQGTGA. CDR3 sequence (DNA): TGTGCCAGCAGCTACGGGACAGGGGACTACGAGCAGTACTTC. Amino acid sequence: CASSYGTGDYEQYF.

The chain has TRBV5-4 and TRBJ2-1; a possible D gene is TRBD1 (6 bases). Germline V gene data show CDR1 as SGHNT and CDR2 as YYREEE (reference sequence). The CDR3 length is 15 residues. Trimming took off 4 bases at V and 0 bases at J, with 11 bases between the two ends. The chain's CDR3 is CASSKGGNSYNEQFF. As DNA, the CDR3 is TGTGCCAGCAGCAAAGGGGGTAACTCCTACAATGAGCAGTTCTTC.

The chain's CDR3 is CASRPQGGPGELFF. CDR3 DNA sequence: TGTGCCAGCAGGCCACAGGGGGGGCCCGGGGAGCTGTTTTTT. The chain couples TRBV2 to TRBJ2-2; weak D call: TRBD1 (8 bases). Per the germline V gene, CDR1 is SNHLY and CDR2 is FYNNEI. The ends were cut back, 6 bases at V and 6 bases at J, with 14 bases in the middle. The CDR3 length is 14 residues. Variable domain in full (rest from reference TRBV2 and TRBJ2-2): EPEVTQTPSHQVTQMGQEVILRCVPISNHLYFYWYRQILGQKVEFLVSFYNNEISEKSEIFDDQFSVERPDGSNFTLKIRSTKLEDSAMYFCASRPQGGPGELFFGEGSRLTVL.

The rearrangement links TRBV10-3 to TRBJ2-3, with a possible D match to TRBD2 (5 bases). V was clipped by 1 base and J by 1 base, with 6 bases between them. CDR1 and CDR2 from the germline V gene are ENHRY and SYGVKD. The CDR3 covers 14 residues. CDR3: CAISEFGGTDTQYF. For the CDR3, the DNA is TGTGCCATCAGTGAGTTCGGGGGCACAGATACGCAGTATTTT.

This clonotype was counted once. The chain recombines TRBV5-1 with TRBJ1-1, with D possibly being TRBD1 (6 bases). Germline values: CDR1 SGHRS, CDR2 YFSETQ. The germline V and J ends were trimmed by 2 bases and 6 bases, with 17 bases remaining between them. The CDR3 runs 15 residues. CDR3 coding DNA: TGCGCCAGCAGCTTACTTACAGGGACCGACGCTGAAGCTTTCTTT. This encodes CASSLLTGTDAEAFF. The full variable domain, in which reference TRBV5-1 and TRBJ1-1 provide the parts outside the CDR3, is KAGVTQTPRYLIKTRGQQVTLSCSPISGHRSVSWYQQTPGQGLQFLFEYFSETQRNKGNFPGRFSGRQFSNSRSEMNVSTLELGDSALYLCASSLLTGTDAEAFFGQGTRLTVV.

There are a few counts of this clonotype. At one boundary the junction diverges from the germline segment, which might be a read error. This rearrangement joins TRBV11-1 to TRBJ2-7; D not certain. The germline gives CDR1 SGHAT, CDR2 FQDESV (reference sequence). The CDR3 is made up of 13 amino acids. DNA for the CDR3: TGTGCCAGCAGCTCAAGTCACTCCCACGAGCAGTACTTC. Translated: CASSSSHSHEQYF.

Only a few counts were recorded for this clonotype. The genes are TRBV12-3 or TRBV12-4 and TRBJ1-2; D is perhaps TRBD1 (5 bases). The CDR3 length is 13 residues. V was trimmed by 1 base and J by 5 bases, leaving 8 bases between them. Here the CDR3 reads CASSLVQDYGYTF. CDR3 coding DNA: TGTGCCAGCAGTTTAGTACAGGATTATGGCTACACCTTC.

The V gene is TRBV9, the J gene TRBJ1-2; 9 bases are shared with TRBD1. CDR3 length: 16 residues. The V gene's germline CDR1 is SGDLS and CDR2 YYNGEE. V gave up 4 bases and J gave up 4 bases; unmatched junction bases: 11. CDR3 protein: CASSPQPTDRGYGYTF. CDR3 coding DNA: TGTGCCAGCAGCCCCCAGCCCACGGACAGGGGCTATGGCTACACCTTC.

A few counts support this clonotype. The J gene is TRBJ2-1, the V gene TRBV20-1, with D possibly being TRBD1 (5 bases). Trimming shortened V by 6 bases and J by 6 bases, and 15 bases separated the two germline ends. CDR1 is DFQATT and CDR2 is SNEGSKA in the germline V gene (reference sequence). This CDR3 contains 13 residues. The CDR3 DNA reads as TGCAGTGCCCGAAAGGCAGGGTCCAATGAGCAGTTCTTC. As protein: CSARKAGSNEQFF.

This clonotype was seen a handful of times. V and J are TRBV16 and TRBJ2-7, with D unresolved. The V and J ends lost 1 base and 4 bases respectively, with 11 bases between them. Germline CDR1 reads KGHSY; CDR2 reads FQNENV. The CDR3 runs to 14 residues. In DNA, the CDR3 is TGTGCCAGCAGCCAATGGGCTAGTGTGTACGAGCAGTACTTC. Protein sequence: CASSQWASVYEQYF.

This clonotype was counted only a few times. This chain's CDR3 is CASSSPALTERRFQETQYF. The CDR3 nucleotides are TGTGCCAGCAGTTCCCCAGCGCTCACCGAACGGAGGTTCCAAGAGACCCAGTACTTC. V is TRBV12-3 or TRBV12-4 and J is TRBJ2-5, with D possibly matching TRBD2 (5 bases). CDR3 length: 19 amino acids. Between the trimmed V and J ends, which lost 4 bases and 1 base, there was a span of 25 bases.

This clonotype was found a few times. The J gene is TRBJ1-2, the V gene TRBV5-1, with a weak D call TRBD1 (6 bases). Germline CDR1 reads SGHRS; CDR2 reads YFSETQ. V lost 0 bases and J lost 10, with 19 bases in between. The CDR3 totals 15 residues. As DNA, the CDR3 is TGCGCCAGCAGCTTGGCTGGGGGCAAGGCACTAACCTACACCTTC. Its protein is CASSLAGGKALTYTF.

This clonotype was observed a handful of times. The rearrangement uses TRBV4-3 and TRBJ2-1, with 8 nucleotides matching TRBD1. The ends lost 5 bases at V and 4 bases at J; junction bases unmatched: 10. Germline values: CDR1 LGHNA, CDR2 YSLEER. The CDR3 is 16 residues long. In nucleotides, the CDR3 is TGCGCCAGCAGCGACTCCGGGACAGGCTATTACAATGAGCAGTTCTTC. Translated: CASSDSGTGYYNEQFF.

This chain joins TRBV6-1 and TRBJ2-2; D possibly corresponds to TRBD1 (7 bases). Germline values: CDR1 MNHNS, CDR2 SASEGT. The CDR3 covers 16 residues. Trimming pared 7 bases from V and 0 bases from J, leaving 15 bases between. CDR3 nucleotide sequence: TGTGCCAGCACTCCTGGGGGGACAGCGAACACCGGGGAGCTGTTTTTT. Translating gives CASTPGGTANTGELFF.

This chain uses TRBV19 with TRBJ1-5; D not resolved. The V gene lost 5 bases and the J gene lost 0 bases, with 8 bases spanning the gap. The CDR3 consists of 14 residues. Germline values: CDR1 LNHDA, CDR2 SQIVND (reference sequence). Here the CDR3 DNA reads TGTGCCAGTAGTCCGGGTCATAGCAATCAGCCCCAGCATTTT. Translation: CASSPGHSNQPQHF.

This clonotype has just a few counts. The chain links TRBV6-6 to TRBJ1-3, with D possibly matching TRBD1 (5 bases). V shed 0 bases and J shed 3 bases, with 9 bases lying between them. This CDR3 is 15 amino acids long. Germline assignment: CDR1 MNHNY and CDR2 SVGAGI (reference sequence). The CDR3 DNA reads as TGTGCCAGCAGTTACTCTGCAGGGAGTGGAAACACCATATATTTT. It specifies CASSYSAGSGNTIYF.

This rearrangement joins TRBV19 to TRBJ2-3; 7 bases map to TRBD1. Germline lookup yields CDR1 LNHDA and CDR2 SQIVND (reference sequence). With 8 bases clipped from V and 0 bases from J, the junction kept 5 bases outside the gene matches. The CDR3 extends over 14 amino acids. The CDR3 region is CASSTGASTDTQYF. CDR3 nucleotides: TGTGCCAGTTCAACAGGGGCCAGCACAGATACGCAGTATTTT.

This chain connects TRBV9 to TRBJ2-6; D is unclear. The CDR3 extends over 16 amino acids. The germline gives CDR1 SGDLS, CDR2 YYNGEE. Trimming took off 0 bases at V and 2 bases at J, with 9 bases between the two ends. CDR3 DNA sequence: TGTGCCAGCAGCGTAGCCCGCGCGGCTGGGGCCAACGTCCTGACTTTC. It specifies CASSVARAAGANVLTF.

The chain joins TRBV12-3 or TRBV12-4 to TRBJ1-4; 9 bases match TRBD1. V lost 6 bases and J lost 4; bases outside the gene matches: 6. The CDR3 is 15 residues long. CDR3 protein: CASSYGTGNNEKLFF. CDR3 DNA: TGTGCCAGCAGCTACGGGACAGGGAATAATGAAAAACTGTTTTTT.

The chain has TRBV9 and TRBJ2-3; 10 bases match TRBD1. V lost 0 bases and J lost 5; bases outside the gene matches: 12. CDR1 and CDR2 from the germline V gene are SGDLS and YYNGEE. The CDR3 totals 18 residues. The DNA of the CDR3 is TGTGCCAGCAGCGTAGCTCCCCTAGGACAGGGGGTCGAAGATACGCAGTATTTT. This gives the protein CASSVAPLGQGVEDTQYF.

The CDR3 sequence: CASSELLADPKGTDTQYF. For the CDR3, the DNA is TGTGCCAGCAGTGAATTACTAGCAGATCCTAAGGGAACAGATACGCAGTATTTT. This rearrangement joins TRBV25-1 to TRBJ2-3, with D perhaps matching TRBD2 (6 bases). The CDR3 loop spans 18 amino acids. The germline V gene has CDR1 MGHDK and CDR2 SYGVNS. The V end was cut by 1 base, the J end by 3 bases, with 20 bases between. Full variable domain (outside the CDR3, taken from reference TRBV25-1 and TRBJ2-3): EADIYQTPRYLVIGTGKKITLECSQTMGHDKMYWYQQDPGMELHLIHYSYGVNSTEKGDLSSESTVSRIRTEHFPLTLESARPSHTSQYLCASSELLADPKGTDTQYFGPGTRLTVL.

V and J are TRBV19 and TRBJ2-7; either TRBD1 or TRBD2 may supply D (6 bases each). The length of the CDR3 is 14 residues. Trimming left V 5 bases short and J 7 bases short, with 18 bases between. Germline loops: CDR1 LNHDA, CDR2 SQIVND (reference sequence). Written as DNA, the CDR3 is TGTGCCAGTAGTTGGGGGGCGGCGACGGGAGAGCAGTACTTC. Residues: CASSWGAATGEQYF.

This clonotype has more than one count but fewer than ten. V usage is TRBV20-1 and J usage is TRBJ2-7; D uncertain. The CDR3 has 12 residues. CDR1 and CDR2 (germline): DFQATT, SNEGSKA (reference sequence). The CDR3 coding sequence is TGCGTTATCCCAGCAGGCCAGTACGAGCAGTACTTC. This encodes CVIPAGQYEQYF.

This clonotype has just a few counts. V usage is TRBV9 and J usage is TRBJ2-6; TRBD1 aligns across 7 bases. The junction had 9 bases not matched to a gene; V was cut back by 5 bases and J by 4 bases. The CDR3 has 16 amino acids. The germline CDR1 and CDR2 sequences are SGDLS and YYNGEE. The CDR3 DNA reads as TGTGCCAGCAGGGCCCCGACAGGGCCCGGGGCCAACGTCCTGACTTTC. Its translation: CASRAPTGPGANVLTF.

The V and J genes are TRBV12-3 or TRBV12-4 and TRBJ1-2; D ambiguous. The V and J ends lost 5 bases and 0 bases respectively, with 13 bases between them. This CDR3 comprises 15 residues. CDR3 in amino acids: CASSGSPGANYGYTF. CDR3 bases: TGTGCCAGCAGTGGTTCCCCAGGAGCTAACTATGGCTACACCTTC.

V is TRBV2 and J is TRBJ2-2; 7 nucleotides line up with TRBD2. Trimming at V came to 6 bases and at J to 3 bases, leaving 7 bases not matched to a gene. CDR1 SNHLY and CDR2 FYNNEI come from the germline V gene. This CDR3 comprises 15 residues. As DNA, the CDR3 is TGTGCCAGCAGAAGGGAAGCGGGACACACCGGGGAGCTGTTTTTT. It yields the protein CASRREAGHTGELFF. Full variable domain (rest looked up from reference TRBV2 and TRBJ2-2): EPEVTQTPSHQVTQMGQEVILRCVPISNHLYFYWYRQILGQKVEFLVSFYNNEISEKSEIFDDQFSVERPDGSNFTLKIRSTKLEDSAMYFCASRREAGHTGELFFGEGSRLTVL.

V is TRBV12-3 or TRBV12-4 and J is TRBJ2-5; 14 positions agree with TRBD2. Trimming at V came to 4 bases and at J to 5 bases, leaving 6 bases not matched to a gene. The CDR3 totals 16 residues. Here the CDR3 reads CASSSRTSGRLETQYF. CDR3 DNA: TGTGCCAGCAGTTCTCGGACTAGCGGGAGGCTGGAGACCCAGTACTTC.